A single sample is the source of the 3 T cell receptor beta chains below, sequenced in a study of T cells in women clearing cervical HPV infection. The protocol was immunoSEQ multiplex PCR, while the TCRdb copy is restricted to in-frame clones and leaves out a portion. The sample data list roughly 25,000 clones. The sample taken for sequencing was blood buffy coat. Receptors originate from a woman aged 18-70 years with a cervical HPV16 infection that either progressed to CIN3+ or cleared (not recorded which).

About this clone: The missing CDR3 end, 3 residues past where the read stops, is filled in from the germline J gene. The chain combines TRBV7-2 with TRBJ2-7, with D perhaps TRBD1 (8 bases). Germline loops: CDR1 SGHTA, CDR2 FQGNSA. V lost 2 bases and J lost 3, with 14 bases in between. The CDR3 is made up of 15 amino acids. CDR3 region: CASSLSSGTGYEQYF. Incomplete CDR3 DNA: TGTGCCAGCAGCTTATCCAGCGGGACAGGCTACGAG.

Comments on this clone: The read ends 3 residues early relative to the CDR3; the germline J gene fills the gap. V gene TRBV5-4 combines with J gene TRBJ2-7; D is perhaps TRBD1 (5 bases). This CDR3 is 14 amino acids long. The V end lost 1 base, the J end lost 2 bases, and 10 bases lay between the germline ends. The V gene's germline CDR1 is SGHNT and CDR2 YYREEE (reference sequence). The CDR3 region is CASSLQDTAYEQYF. The CDR3 DNA, read in part, is TGTGCCAGCAGCTTGCAGGACACCGCCTACGAG.

As regards this clone: The read stops 3 residues short of the end of the CDR3; the missing end is completed from the germline J gene. This chain joins TRBV19 and TRBJ2-3; maybe TRBD1 (6 bases). The CDR3 totals 15 residues. Germline V gene data show CDR1 as LNHDA and CDR2 as SQIVND (reference sequence). CDR3: CASRSTGSPNQPQYF. The DNA read from the CDR3 is TGTGCCAGTAGGTCGACAGGTTCGCCCAATCAGCCG. Filled out from reference TRBV19 and TRBJ2-3, the complete variable domain reads DGGITQSPKYLFRKEGQNVTLSCEQNLNHDAMYWYRQDPGQGLRLIYYSQIVNDFQKGDIAEGYSVSREKKESFPLTVTSAQKNPTAFYLCASRSTGSPNQPQYFGPGTRLTVL.